Listed here is a single T cell receptor (beta chain). Up to 2 ug genomic DNA was used for TCRB CDR3 amplification. Primers: 60 V beta forward and 13 J beta reverse. Clones were read by immunoSEQ multiplex PCR, and TCRdb kept only the in-frame ones, dropping some. This sample yields about 95,000 clones, of which about 83% are seen a single time; over 2.5% belongs to the top ten. The germline V and J ends were trimmed by 6 bases and 7 bases, with 16 bases remaining between them. Looked up from germline, CDR1 is MNHEY and CDR2 is SVGAGI. This CDR3 contains 14 residues. The data were obtained in a study of glioma-infiltrating T cells after dendritic cell vaccination. Study-wide background: At biweekly intervals, patients got three intradermal dendritic cell vaccine injections.

The V and J genes are TRBV6-5 and TRBJ1-5, with D perhaps TRBD1 (6 bases). The sample consisted of blood, taken before dendritic cell vaccination. This sequence was found in a human donor with glioblastoma. CDR3 in amino acids: CASSPTGRWQPQHF. The CDR3 bases are TGTGCCAGCAGCCCAACAGGGCGTTGGCAGCCCCAGCATTTT.